The 15 T cell receptor beta chains presented below share a single source sample, sequenced in a study of cytomegalovirus exposure and HLA in healthy donors. Amplification used 60 Vbeta primers and 13 Jbeta primers. TCRdb keeps only in-frame clones here, not all; method: immunoSEQ multiplex PCR. The sample includes approximately 140,000 clones, 80% to 90% of them seen just once. Sequencing was performed on PBMCs. The receptors here all came from a woman aged 40 to 50 in good health and CMV-seropositive.

The V gene is TRBV9, the J gene TRBJ2-5, with TRBD2 identical over 8 bases. The last part of the DNA fits TRBJ2-7 better; the J call may be wrong. This CDR3 comprises 15 residues. In germline, CDR1 is SGDLS, CDR2 YYNGEE. Here the CDR3 DNA reads TGTGCCAGCAGCGGCGGGGGGCGGAACTCCTACGAGCAGTACTTC. Translating it yields CASSGGGRNSYEQYF.

There are a few counts of this clone. This chain uses TRBV9 with TRBJ1-1; D not resolved. V lost 0 bases, J lost 3 bases, and 9 bases lay in between. The CDR3 is made up of 14 amino acids. Germline loops: CDR1 SGDLS, CDR2 YYNGEE. In nucleotides, the CDR3 is TGTGCCAGCAGCGTAGGAGGCAGCGACACTGAAGCTTTCTTT. It codes for CASSVGGSDTEAFF.

The V gene is TRBV4-1, the J gene TRBJ2-7; D may be TRBD1 (5 bases). The CDR3 runs 14 residues. V was cut by 4 bases and J by 0 bases, with 10 bases left in between. CDR1 MGHRA and CDR2 YSYEKL come from the germline V gene. The CDR3 loop reads CASSLSRGSYEQYF. DNA for the CDR3: TGCGCCAGCAGCCTGAGTAGGGGCTCCTACGAGCAGTACTTC.

The chain is built from TRBV10-2 and TRBJ2-7; D is unclear. Germline V CDR1 and CDR2: WSHSY, SAAADI. Trimming left V 2 bases short and J 7 bases short, with 9 bases between. This CDR3 region has 12 residues. This CDR3 is CASSEGEVEQYF. The CDR3 region has the DNA TGCGCCAGCAGTGAGGGCGAGGTAGAGCAGTACTTC.

The chain couples TRBV27 to TRBJ1-5; a weak D match, TRBD1 (6 bases). This CDR3 contains 13 residues. Looked up from germline, CDR1 is MNHEY and CDR2 is SMNVEV (reference sequence). V shed 5 bases and J shed 8 bases, with 13 bases lying between them. The DNA for the CDR3 is TGTGCCAGCAGTAAACAGGGTTGGGAGCCCCAGCATTTT. It encodes CASSKQGWEPQHF.

The chain carries TRBV4-3 and TRBJ1-5; a possible D gene is TRBD1 (5 bases). There are 15 residues in the CDR3. Between the trimmed V and J ends, which lost 6 bases and 0 bases, there was a span of 12 bases. Germline CDR1 LGHNA, CDR2 YSLEER. CDR3 region: CASRVLTDSNQPQHF. The CDR3 bases are TGCGCCAGCAGAGTCCTGACAGATAGCAATCAGCCCCAGCATTTT.

This clone was counted a single time. The rearrangement uses TRBV2 and TRBJ2-5; TRBD1 aligns across 9 bases. The J call is uncertain, as TRBJ2-7 better fits the DNA end. CDR3 size: 13 residues. Germline values: CDR1 SNHLY, CDR2 FYNNEI. CDR3 nucleotides: TGTGCCGGACAGGGACAGGGTTCCTACGAGCAGTACTTC. Its translation: CAGQGQGSYEQYF.

The rearrangement links TRBV10-2 to TRBJ2-6, with D possibly matching TRBD1 (6 bases). Deletions cut 3 bases from V and 2 bases from J, with 8 bases between. The CDR3 totals 15 residues. The germline CDR1 and CDR2 sequences are WSHSY and SAAADI. CDR3 sequence reads: CASSEYRAGANVLTF. DNA of the CDR3: TGCGCCAGCAGTGAATACAGGGCTGGGGCCAACGTCCTGACTTTC.

The DNA of the CDR3 is TGTGCCAGCACCGGCCGGTCCGTCTTATCTAGCGGGAGGGCCTTCGGGGAGCTGTTTTTT. This translates into CASTGRSVLSSGRAFGELFF. The chain employs TRBV21-1 and TRBJ2-2; the table's D call, TRBD2, has no DNA check behind it. TRBV21-1 is termed a pseudogene. CDR3 length: 20 amino acids.

The chain has TRBV7-2 and TRBJ1-5, with D unresolved. The V end was cut by 5 bases, the J end by 2 bases, with 13 bases between. CDR3 length: 15 amino acids. The germline CDR1 and CDR2 sequences are SGHTA and FQGNSA. This chain's CDR3 is CASSPNLGGNQPQHF. Written as DNA, the CDR3 is TGTGCCAGCAGCCCTAACCTTGGAGGCAATCAGCCCCAGCATTTT.

V usage is TRBV7-6 and J usage is TRBJ1-2; possible D gene TRBD1, 5 bases. The V gene lost 1 base and the J gene lost 6 bases, with 18 bases spanning the gap. Germline V gene sequence: CDR1 SGHVS, CDR2 FNYEAQ. This CDR3 spans 16 amino acids. The CDR3 loop is CASSLGRGGSGDGYTF. DNA for the CDR3: TGTGCCAGCAGCTTAGGGAGGGGTGGCAGCGGAGATGGCTACACCTTC.

The chain uses TRBV30 and TRBJ1-2, with D tentatively TRBD1 (6 bases). The CDR3 has 15 residues. The germline V and J ends were trimmed by 0 bases and 3 bases, with 14 bases remaining between them. Germline CDR1 and CDR2: GTSNPN and SVGIG (reference sequence). CDR3 DNA sequence: TGTGCCTGGAGTGTAGGGGGGGCAGGCGACTATGGCTACACCTTC. Translation gives CAWSVGGAGDYGYTF.

This chain joins TRBV5-1 and TRBJ1-4; no definite D call. Deletions cut 0 bases from V and 5 bases from J, with 14 bases between. CDR1 SGHRS and CDR2 YFSETQ come from the germline V gene. CDR3 length: 16 residues. DNA for the CDR3: TGCGCCAGCAGCTTGGAGTCAACAGTTTCCAATGAAAAACTGTTTTTT. Protein product: CASSLESTVSNEKLFF.

The gene calls are TRBV5-1 and TRBJ2-1; 10 bases fit TRBD2. The V gene end was trimmed by 0 bases and the J gene end by 8 bases; junction bases not matched to a gene: 11. Germline CDR1 SGHRS, CDR2 YFSETQ. CDR3 length: 17 amino acids. The CDR3 loop is CASSLDLAGARGDEQFF. CDR3 coding DNA: TGCGCCAGCAGCTTGGACCTAGCGGGAGCGCGAGGGGATGAGCAGTTCTTC.

V gene TRBV9 combines with J gene TRBJ2-1; D not certain. With 4 bases removed from V and 6 bases from J, the gap between germline ends came to 11 bases. This CDR3 comprises 13 residues. Germline lookup yields CDR1 SGDLS and CDR2 YYNGEE. CDR3 protein: CASSPGLLNEQFF. CDR3 coding DNA: TGTGCCAGCAGCCCGGGTCTGCTCAATGAGCAGTTCTTC.